The source of this TCR beta chain is a study of shared clonotypes between healthy human individuals. Overall study context: Three plates each covered CD4 naive and memory; CD8 naive two, CD8 memory one.

The germline CDR1 and CDR2 sequences are SGHDT and YYEEEE. V lost 3 bases and J lost 0; bases outside the gene matches: 9. This CDR3 is built from 18 residues. Recent acute infections and vaccinations were absent in the healthy HIV-negative adult donors. The data were produced by immunoSEQ multiplex PCR, yet TCRdb's version contains in-frame clones alone and is incomplete. The data contain approximately 1.4 million clones, 98% of them seen just once; the ten biggest clones take up roughly 0.45%. Study conclusions and caveats: The authors sampled blood alone, and tissue repertoires likely differ.

Notes on this clone: Its antigen is unknown.

Input material: naive CD4+ T cells sorted from blood. Subset described: CD45RA+ positively selected. The chain links TRBV5-6 to TRBJ1-5; 10 positions match TRBD1. The clonotype originates from a man aged 25 to 40 in good health. Here the CDR3 DNA reads TGTGCCAGCAGCTCCCGACAGGGGGCACGGTATAGCAATCAGCCCCAGCATTTT. Protein sequence: CASSSRQGARYSNQPQHF.